This is a list of T cell receptor beta chains from one sample in a study of blood T cell repertoires in COVID-19. Generated by immunoSEQ multiplex PCR, the TCRdb table keeps only in-frame clones and is missing some. Of some 250,000 clones listed, about 82% are singletons. Material for sequencing was peripheral blood. The receptors come from a man of 80 years or more with acute or convalescent COVID-19. The CDR3 runs from the conserved cysteine through the conserved F or W. The order of the fields is J gene, V gene, D gene, clone size, CDR3 protein, CDR3 DNA. A D gene is named only where the DNA matches it firmly. Some rows have no size entry. The others give once, few or many, or a class for an expanded clone.

j_call: TRBJ2-7
v_call: TRBV2
d_call: TRBD2
clone_size: few
cdr3_aa: CARGGGTSVSYEQYF
cdr3_nt: TGTGCCAGAGGGGGAGGGACTAGCGTTTCCTACGAGCAGTACTTC

j_call: TRBJ1-4
v_call: TRBV6-6
d_call: -
clone_size: -
cdr3_aa: CASSYSEAGGKLFF
cdr3_nt: TGTGCCAGCAGTTACTCGGAGGCCGGCGGAAAACTGTTTTTT

j_call: TRBJ1-2
v_call: TRBV19
d_call: TRBD1
clone_size: -
cdr3_aa: CASKRGQDYGYTF
cdr3_nt: TGTGCCAGTAAACGGGGACAGGACTATGGCTACACCTTC

j_call: TRBJ2-3
v_call: TRBV24-1
d_call: TRBD1
clone_size: -
cdr3_aa: CATSVRQGAVDTQYF
cdr3_nt: TGTGCCACCAGTGTAAGACAGGGGGCAGTGGATACGCAGTATTTT

j_call: TRBJ2-7
v_call: TRBV19
d_call: TRBD1
clone_size: -
cdr3_aa: CASSTVTGAEQYF
cdr3_nt: TGTGCCAGTAGTACCGTGACAGGGGCCGAGCAGTACTTC

j_call: TRBJ2-2
v_call: TRBV24-1
d_call: TRBD1
clone_size: -
cdr3_aa: CATNSGTGNTGELFF
cdr3_nt: TGTGCCACCAATTCCGGGACAGGGAACACCGGGGAGCTGTTTTTT

j_call: TRBJ1-2
v_call: TRBV18
d_call: -
clone_size: -
cdr3_aa: CASSPGRDYGYTF
cdr3_nt: TGTGCCAGCTCACCAGGGAGAGACTATGGCTACACCTTC

j_call: TRBJ1-6
v_call: TRBV3-1/TRBV3-2
d_call: -
clone_size: -
cdr3_aa: CASSQGSLSSYNSPLHF
cdr3_nt: TGTGCCAGCAGCCAGGGCAGTCTGAGCTCCTATAATTCACCCCTCCACTTT

j_call: TRBJ2-5
v_call: TRBV19
d_call: -
clone_size: -
cdr3_aa: CASSAGDSETQYF
cdr3_nt: TGTGCCAGTAGTGCCGGGGACTCTGAGACCCAGTACTTC

j_call: TRBJ1-5
v_call: TRBV19
d_call: TRBD1
clone_size: -
cdr3_aa: CASTTMPRTGNQPQHF
cdr3_nt: TGTGCCAGTACCACCATGCCTCGGACAGGGAATCAGCCCCAGCATTTT

j_call: TRBJ1-5
v_call: TRBV7-2
d_call: -
clone_size: -
cdr3_aa: CASSLGDSRYSNQPQHF
cdr3_nt: TGTGCCAGCAGCTTAGGGGACTCTCGCTATAGCAATCAGCCCCAGCATTTT

j_call: TRBJ2-3
v_call: TRBV25-1
d_call: TRBD2
clone_size: -
cdr3_aa: CASSPFLAGRTDTQYF
cdr3_nt: TGTGCCAGCTCGCCCTTTCTAGCGGGCCGGACAGATACGCAGTATTTT

j_call: TRBJ2-7
v_call: TRBV18
d_call: -
clone_size: -
cdr3_aa: CASSLRGAEQYF
cdr3_nt: TGTGCCAGCTCGCTCAGGGGGGCCGAGCAGTACTTC

j_call: TRBJ1-1
v_call: TRBV7-9
d_call: -
clone_size: -
cdr3_aa: CASSRPGREGTEAFF
cdr3_nt: TGTGCCAGCAGCCGACCGGGGAGGGAGGGCACTGAAGCTTTCTTT